The clone carrying this T cell receptor (beta chain) was seen repeatedly, ten times or more. Its antigen is not known. Per the germline V gene, CDR1 is SGHTA and CDR2 is FQGTGA. Germline trimming cut 2 bases from V and 3 bases from J; bases unmatched to any gene: 0. The CDR3 contains 13 residues. As the library was built, unique molecular identifiers were attached to individual cDNA molecules. TCRdb re-derived calls from the RACE reads in MiXCR, one entry per CDR3 protein. Found here are around 80,000 distinct CDR3 sequences, 6% to 8.5% of them singletons; the top ten hold 1% to 1.5%. This sample stems from a study of human T cells and chemical hapten exposure. Study observations and caveats: Expanded TCRs showed more large CDR3 clusters than pre-sensitization or healthy control sets.

Documented time point: patch test 2, 6 weeks after DPC sensitization. Treatment here: therapeutic diphenylcyclopropenone sensitization with weekly scalp DPC. Donors were 18 to 70-year-old alopecia patients suitable for DPC. Sequencing used whole blood, obtained in connection with sensitization to the hapten diphenylcyclopropenone (DPC). The source of this sequence is a woman aged 25 to 39 with alopecia areata. Some clones in this sample may be carry-over from other donors' samples. This sequence joins TRBV7-3 and TRBJ1-1; 7 positions agree with TRBD1. The CDR3, as DNA: TGTGCCAGCAGCTTAGACAGGGACACTGAAGCTTTCTTT. It specifies CASSLDRDTEAFF.